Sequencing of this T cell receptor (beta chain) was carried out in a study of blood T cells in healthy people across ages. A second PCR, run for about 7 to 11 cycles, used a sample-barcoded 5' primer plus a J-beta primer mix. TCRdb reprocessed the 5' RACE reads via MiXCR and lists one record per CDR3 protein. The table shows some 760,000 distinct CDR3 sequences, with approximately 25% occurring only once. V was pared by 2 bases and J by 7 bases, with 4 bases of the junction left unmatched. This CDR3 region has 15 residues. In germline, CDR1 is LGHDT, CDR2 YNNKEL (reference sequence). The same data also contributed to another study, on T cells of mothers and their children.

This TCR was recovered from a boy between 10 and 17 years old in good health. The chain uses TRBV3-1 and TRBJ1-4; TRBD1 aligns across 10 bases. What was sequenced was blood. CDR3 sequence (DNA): TGTGCCAGCAGCCAATCTGGGACAGGGGCTGAAAAACTGTTTTTT. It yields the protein CASSQSGTGAEKLFF. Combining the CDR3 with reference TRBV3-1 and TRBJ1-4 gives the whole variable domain DTAVSQTPKYLVTQMGNDKSIKCEQNLGHDTMYWYKQDSKKFLKIMFSYNNKELIINETVPNRFSPKSPDKAHLNLHINSLELGDSAVYFCASSQSGTGAEKLFFGSGTQLSVL.